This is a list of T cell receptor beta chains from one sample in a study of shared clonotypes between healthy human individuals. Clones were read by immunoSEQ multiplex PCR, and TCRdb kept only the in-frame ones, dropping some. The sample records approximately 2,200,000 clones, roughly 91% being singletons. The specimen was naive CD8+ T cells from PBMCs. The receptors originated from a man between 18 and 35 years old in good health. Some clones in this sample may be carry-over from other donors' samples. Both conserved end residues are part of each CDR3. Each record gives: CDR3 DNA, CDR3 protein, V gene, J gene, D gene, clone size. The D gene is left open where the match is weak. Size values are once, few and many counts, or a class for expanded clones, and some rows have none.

TGCGCCAGCAGTGATGGGTGGGGAGCTTTCTTT	CASSDGWGAFF	TRBV10-2	TRBJ1-1	.	.
TGCAGCGTTGGGTTACCTTACATTACCGGGGAGCTGTTTTTT	CSVGLPYITGELFF	TRBV29-1	TRBJ2-2	.	once
TGTGCCAGCAGTGAAGTCAGCGGGAGTTGGAATGAGCAGTTCTTC	CASSEVSGSWNEQFF	TRBV2	TRBJ2-1	TRBD2	.
TGTGCCATCAGTGAGGGGTGGAAAAACATTCAGTACTTC	CAISEGWKNIQYF	TRBV10-3	TRBJ2-4	.	.
TGTGCCAGCAGCTCGCGGGGCACCTATGGCTACACCTTC	CASSSRGTYGYTF	TRBV13	TRBJ1-2	.	.
TGTGCCAGCAGTCGGGGAGCTGAGCAGTTCTTC	CASSRGAEQFF	TRBV27	TRBJ2-1	.	.
TGTGCCAGCAGGCGCGGCGCTGGGGAGCTGTTTTTT	CASRRGAGELFF	TRBV9	TRBJ2-2	.	.
TGTGCCAGCAGCTCCCACCAAGGCACTCCCTACGAGCAGTACTTC	CASSSHQGTPYEQYF	TRBV11-2	TRBJ2-7	.	.
TGTGCCAGCAGCCCGACAGGGGAAGGGTGGGCCAAAAACATTCAGTACTTC	CASSPTGEGWAKNIQYF	TRBV5-6	TRBJ2-4	TRBD1	once
TGTGCCAGCAGCTTAGGGGGCAGCTATGGCTACACCTTC	CASSLGGSYGYTF	TRBV7-3	TRBJ1-2	.	.
TGTGCCGGGTCCCACAATGAGCAGTTCTTC	CAGSHNEQFF	TRBV5-8	TRBJ2-1	.	.
TGTGCCAGCAGCTTAGTTCATAATCAAGAGACCCAGTACTTC	CASSLVHNQETQYF	TRBV5-6	TRBJ2-5	.	.
.	CASSVGTGIFF	TRBV9	TRBJ2-1	.	once
TGTGCCAGCAGTTTATGGGGTGACGATCAGCCCCAGCATTTT	CASSLWGDDQPQHF	TRBV27	TRBJ1-5	.	.
TGTGCCAGCAGTTACTCTGCAGGACAGCCCCAGCATTTT	CASSYSAGQPQHF	TRBV6-5	TRBJ1-5	.	.
TGTGCCAGCAGCCCGCGAAGGGGACAGGGGGCAAGGAATGAGCAGTTCTTC	CASSPRRGQGARNEQFF	TRBV9	TRBJ2-1	TRBD1	.
TGTGCCAGCAGCTTATGGGGTACAGGGGATCGAGGTACAGATACGCAGTATTTT	CASSLWGTGDRGTDTQYF	TRBV7-9	TRBJ2-3	TRBD1	.
TGTGCCAGCAGCGCCCCGGGACAGCTAAACTCTGGAAACACCATATATTTT	CASSAPGQLNSGNTIYF	TRBV9	TRBJ1-3	TRBD1	.
TGTGCCAGCAGCCCGACCGGGTTCCCTAACTATGGCTACACCTTC	CASSPTGFPNYGYTF	TRBV7-9	TRBJ1-2	.	.
TGTGCCAGCAGGGGATACGGGGCTTCTGGGGCCAACGTCCTGACTTTC	CASRGYGASGANVLTF	TRBV2	TRBJ2-6	.	.
TGTGCCAGCAGCGTAGACCCCGGGAGCTCCTACAATGAGCAGTTCTTC	CASSVDPGSSYNEQFF	TRBV9	TRBJ2-1	.	.
TGTGCCAGCAGCTCCTTAGCGCTAAGCGGCGACGAGCAGTACTTC	CASSSLALSGDEQYF	TRBV7-8	TRBJ2-7	.	.
TGTGCCAGTAGTTCCCCCGAGACAGGGAAATTAGATGAGCAGTTCTTC	CASSSPETGKLDEQFF	TRBV19	TRBJ2-1	TRBD1	.
TGTGCCAGCAGTCTCCGGAGGGTGAATCAGCCCCAGCATTTT	CASSLRRVNQPQHF	TRBV28	TRBJ1-5	.	.
TGCAGCGTTGAAGATCCCGGGAGGGCTAGCACAGATACGCAGTATTTT	CSVEDPGRASTDTQYF	TRBV29-1	TRBJ2-3	TRBD2	.
TGTGCCAGCAGTGAGGGAGGAGTGAACACTGAAGCTTTCTTT	CASSEGGVNTEAFF	TRBV2	TRBJ1-1	.	.
TGTGCCAGCAGCTTAGTCGGGCAGGGGGCGTTTTCTAATGAAAAACTGTTTTTT	CASSLVGQGAFSNEKLFF	TRBV7-6	TRBJ1-4	TRBD1	.
TGCGCCAGCAGCCAAGTCGGCGGGAGAGGTTGGAATGAGCAGTTCTTC	CASSQVGGRGWNEQFF	TRBV4-1	TRBJ2-1	TRBD2	.
TGTGCCAGCAGTTTACTGCTAGCGGGAGGGCCCTCAGGAGATACGCAGTATTTT	CASSLLLAGGPSGDTQYF	TRBV27	TRBJ2-3	TRBD2	.
TGTGCCAGCAGCGAGGGACAGGGGGCGAGGGAGACCCAGTACTTC	CASSEGQGARETQYF	TRBV9	TRBJ2-5	TRBD1	.
TGTGCCAGCAGCGCGGACAGGGGCTATGGCTACACCTTC	CASSADRGYGYTF	TRBV13	TRBJ1-2	TRBD1	.
TGTGCCAGCAGTGACCGGATGGGACTACAGCCCCAGCATTTT	CASSDRMGLQPQHF	TRBV6-1	TRBJ1-5	.	.
TGTGCCAGCAGCCCCCCGACGATGCCCGGGGCCTACGAGCAGTACTTC	CASSPPTMPGAYEQYF	TRBV7-8	TRBJ2-7	.	.
TGTGCCACCAGCGGTACTAGTTTAAACATTCAGTACTTC	CATSGTSLNIQYF	TRBV15	TRBJ2-4	.	.
TGTGCCATCAGTGAGTCGTCAGGGGATTATTATGAGCAGTTCTTC	CAISESSGDYYEQFF	TRBV10-3	TRBJ2-1	.	.
TGTGCCAGCCGAACAACCGGGTATTCGTACGAGCAGTACTTC	CASRTTGYSYEQYF	TRBV19	TRBJ2-7	.	.
TGCAGCGCCATAGGGGGGAACTATGGCTACACCTTC	CSAIGGNYGYTF	TRBV29-1	TRBJ1-2	.	.
TGTGCCAGCAGCCAGGGGGCAAGGGGTAATGAGCAGTTCTTC	CASSQGARGNEQFF	TRBV13	TRBJ2-1	TRBD1	.
TGTGCCAGCAGCTTACCGGGCGGGGGCCACACTGAAGCTTTCTTT	CASSLPGGGHTEAFF	TRBV7-2	TRBJ1-1	.	.
TGTGCCAGCAGCTTATACGATTCAGAGACCCAGTACTTC	CASSLYDSETQYF	TRBV11-3	TRBJ2-5	.	.